This entry lists 22 T cell receptor beta chains sequenced from one sample in a study of shared clonotypes between healthy human individuals. Sequencing was performed with immunoSEQ multiplex PCR; in TCRdb, only in-frame clones are kept and a portion is missing. Here the sample spans 750,000 to 1,000,000 clones, 80% to 95% being singletons. Naive CD8 isolation took CD45RO-negative cells positively selected for CCR7 and excluded terminally differentiated effector memory CD45RA+ cells. The sequenced sample was naive CD8+ T cells sorted from blood. The receptors were gathered from a man aged 25 to 40 in good health.

The chain employs TRBV28 and TRBJ2-7; 10 bases agree with TRBD1. There are 19 residues in the CDR3. CDR1 is MDHEN, CDR2 SYDVKM, per germline. The V and J ends lost 4 bases and 2 bases, in that order; junction bases with no gene match: 17. The CDR3 DNA follows: TGTGCCAGCAGTTCCACTCTGGCCTCGGGACAGGGGATCGCCTACGAGCAGTACTTC. It codes for CASSSTLASGQGIAYEQYF.

The V and J genes are TRBV2 and TRBJ1-1; a possible D gene is TRBD1 (5 bases). This CDR3 spans 14 amino acids. Germline loops: CDR1 SNHLY, CDR2 FYNNEI. Trimming stripped 4 bases from V and 1 base from J, with 10 bases between. CDR3: CASSVGDPNTEAFF. CDR3 nucleotide sequence: TGTGCCAGCAGTGTGGGGGACCCGAACACTGAAGCTTTCTTT.

The gene calls are TRBV7-9 and TRBJ2-3; TRBD2 aligns across 7 bases. V was pared by 3 bases and J by 3 bases, with 12 bases of the junction left unmatched. This CDR3 has 17 residues. Germline V gene lookup returns CDR1 SEHNR and CDR2 FQNEAQ (reference sequence). The DNA for the CDR3 is TGTGCCAGCAGCTTCCGGCGTGGCGGGGGTTTAACAGATACGCAGTATTTT. This gives the protein CASSFRRGGGLTDTQYF.

This rearrangement joins TRBV7-6 to TRBJ2-3; D is possibly TRBD1 (8 bases). The CDR3 loop spans 19 amino acids. The V end lost 3 bases, the J end lost 1 base, and 23 bases lay between the germline ends. The germline gives CDR1 SGHVS, CDR2 FNYEAQ. CDR3 bases: TGTGCCAGCAGCTTCGGGACAGGAACTTCGAGCGGGGGCACAGATACGCAGTATTTT. It is translated as CASSFGTGTSSGGTDTQYF.

V is TRBV19 and J is TRBJ2-1; the match to TRBD2 covers 11 bases. The germline V gene encodes CDR1 LNHDA and CDR2 SQIVND (reference sequence). V shed 1 base, J shed 2 bases, and the junction held 7 bases outside the gene matches. There are 18 residues in the CDR3. Written as DNA, the CDR3 is TGTGCCAGTAGTATAGGGATCCTGACTAGCGGGGCCTACAATGAGCAGTTCTTC. Amino acid sequence: CASSIGILTSGAYNEQFF.

The V and J genes are TRBV14 and TRBJ2-3; 7 bases map to TRBD2. The V gene's germline CDR1 is SGHDN and CDR2 FVKESK. The V gene end was trimmed by 4 bases and the J gene end by 8 bases; junction bases not matched to a gene: 12. The length of the CDR3 is 15 residues. The CDR3 coding sequence is TGTGCCAGCAGCCTGAGGGCTAGCGGAGACGGTACGCAGTATTTT. Translated: CASSLRASGDGTQYF.

V gene TRBV19 combines with J gene TRBJ2-7; no clear D. This CDR3 is built from 13 residues. Germline V gene sequence: CDR1 LNHDA, CDR2 SQIVND (reference sequence). Trimming left V 3 bases short and J 3 bases short, with 9 bases between. CDR3: CASSILGGYEQYF. The CDR3 nucleotides are TGTGCCAGTAGTATTCTGGGCGGCTACGAGCAGTACTTC.

V is TRBV19 and J is TRBJ2-3, with 10 bases that match TRBD2. The length of the CDR3 is 16 residues. V was clipped by 3 bases and J by 2 bases; unmatched bases: 5. Germline assignment: CDR1 LNHDA and CDR2 SQIVND (reference sequence). In DNA, the CDR3 is TGTGCCAGTAGTATCCGGACTAGCGGAACCACAGATACGCAGTATTTT. Its translation is CASSIRTSGTTDTQYF.

CDR3: CASSKAAGTGSRSAYEQYF. The CDR3 nucleotides read TGTGCCAGCAGCAAAGCTGCCGGGACAGGGAGCAGGAGCGCCTACGAGCAGTACTTC. The chain has TRBV21-1 and TRBJ2-7; the D call TRBD1 from the table was never checked on the DNA. TRBV21-1 constitutes a pseudogene. This CDR3 has 19 amino acids.

The chain combines TRBV9 with TRBJ2-7, with D unclear. The V gene lost 0 bases and the J gene lost 7 bases, with 11 bases spanning the gap. The CDR3 is made up of 13 amino acids. Germline CDR1 and CDR2: SGDLS and YYNGEE. CDR3: CASSVEGTQEQYF. The CDR3 DNA reads as TGTGCCAGCAGCGTAGAAGGAACACAAGAGCAGTACTTC.

The genes are TRBV6-6 and TRBJ2-1; a weak D match, TRBD2 (5 bases). The V gene's germline CDR1 is MNHNY and CDR2 SVGAGI (reference sequence). This CDR3 comprises 16 residues. Trimming pared 0 bases from V and 0 bases from J, leaving 9 bases between. For the CDR3, the DNA is TGTGCCAGCAGTTACTCTAGGGAGAGCTCCTACAATGAGCAGTTCTTC. Translated: CASSYSRESSYNEQFF.

The CDR3 protein is CASSLRAAGSTDTQYF. DNA for the CDR3: TGCGCCAGCAGCTTAAGAGCGGCGGGAAGCACAGATACGCAGTATTTT. The genes are TRBV4-1 and TRBJ2-3, with D maybe TRBD2 (6 bases). Germline CDR1 and CDR2: MGHRA and YSYEKL. Trimming removed 5 bases at V and 0 bases at J, with 15 bases between. The CDR3 runs 16 residues.

The V gene is TRBV27, the J gene TRBJ2-1, with 11 bases identical to TRBD2. V lost 2 bases, J lost 8 bases, and 5 bases stayed unmatched. This CDR3 has 15 amino acids. Germline CDR1 is MNHEY and CDR2 is SMNVEV (reference sequence). For the CDR3, the DNA is TGTGCCAGCAGTTTAGCTAGCGGGAGGACGGATGAGCAGTTCTTC. Its protein is CASSLASGRTDEQFF.

J is TRBJ1-1 and V is TRBV4-1; no reliable D call. CDR3 length: 15 amino acids. Between the trimmed V and J ends, which lost 6 bases and 4 bases, there was a span of 18 bases. Per the germline V gene, CDR1 is MGHRA and CDR2 is YSYEKL. In DNA, the CDR3 is TGCGCCAGCAGTCATGATGCCGGGCTGACCACTGAAGCTTTCTTT. This translates into CASSHDAGLTTEAFF.

V and J are TRBV2 and TRBJ1-5, with TRBD1 matching over 8 bases. This CDR3 region has 14 residues. Germline V gene sequence: CDR1 SNHLY, CDR2 FYNNEI. Unmatched junction bases numbered 7, after V lost 7 bases and J lost 5 bases. The CDR3 is CASNPGQGHQPQHF. CDR3 DNA sequence: TGTGCCAGCAACCCCGGACAGGGCCATCAGCCCCAGCATTTT.

The chain employs TRBV9 and TRBJ2-1, with D perhaps matching TRBD1 or TRBD2 (5 bases each). With 2 bases removed from V and 4 bases from J, the gap between germline ends came to 13 bases. This CDR3 region has 15 residues. The germline CDR1 and CDR2 sequences are SGDLS and YYNGEE. The DNA of the CDR3 is TGTGCCAGCAGCGTGTGGGGGAGAACTTACAATGAGCAGTTCTTC. Residues: CASSVWGRTYNEQFF.

In DNA form, the CDR3 reads TGTGCCAGCAGCCCGGACGTAAACTATGGCTACACCTTC. This sequence encodes CASSPDVNYGYTF. V and J are TRBV7-8 and TRBJ1-2, with D unresolved. This CDR3 is 13 amino acids long. The ends were cut back, 5 bases at V and 2 bases at J, with 9 bases in the middle. Germline V lookup: CDR1 SGHVS, CDR2 FQNEAQ. The variable domain in full, completed from reference TRBV7-8 and TRBJ1-2, reads GAGVSQSPRYKVAKRGQDVALRCDPISGHVSLFWYQQALGQGPEFLTYFQNEAQLDKSGLPSDRFFAERPEGSVSTLKIQRTQQEDSAVYLCASSPDVNYGYTFGSGTRLTVV.

The chain is built from TRBV9 and TRBJ1-1, with D hard to call. Looked up from germline, CDR1 is SGDLS and CDR2 is YYNGEE. Deletions cut 6 bases from V and 8 bases from J, with 17 bases between. The CDR3 extends over 13 amino acids. The CDR3 reads CASNPTGQLEAFF. The CDR3 bases are TGTGCCAGCAACCCGACCGGGCAATTGGAAGCTTTCTTT.

The chain joins TRBV28 to TRBJ2-3; D remains unclear. Germline V lookup: CDR1 MDHEN, CDR2 SYDVKM. V lost 10 bases, J lost 1 base, and 9 bases lay in between. The CDR3 sequence is 12 residues long. The CDR3, as DNA: TGTGCCACCGATCAGGGCACAGATACGCAGTATTTT. It encodes CATDQGTDTQYF.

The J gene is TRBJ2-1, the V gene TRBV11-2; TRBD2 matches 11 bases. In germline, CDR1 is SGHAT, CDR2 FQNNGV. The J segment lost 4 bases and the V segment lost 4 bases, leaving 6 bases of the junction unmatched. This CDR3 spans 16 amino acids. The CDR3 protein is CASSSELAGAYNEQFF. The CDR3 DNA sequence: TGTGCCAGCAGCTCCGAACTAGCGGGAGCTTACAATGAGCAGTTCTTC.

The genes are TRBV28 and TRBJ1-1, with D hard to call. The CDR3 runs 14 residues. V was clipped by 6 bases and J by 0 bases, with 11 bases between them. Germline V gene lookup returns CDR1 MDHEN and CDR2 SYDVKM. In nucleotides, the CDR3 is TGTGCCAGCAGCCGGACTGAAATGAACACTGAAGCTTTCTTT. Its translation: CASSRTEMNTEAFF.

The chain carries TRBV11-2 and TRBJ2-1, with 8 bases aligning to TRBD1. The CDR3 loop spans 15 amino acids. Germline V gene lookup returns CDR1 SGHAT and CDR2 FQNNGV. V dropped 5 bases and J dropped 2; count of bases not matched to a gene: 5. The CDR3 here is CASSPPQGAYNEQFF. Here the CDR3 DNA reads TGTGCCAGCAGCCCTCCACAGGGGGCCTACAATGAGCAGTTCTTC.